This T cell receptor beta chain derives from a study of T cell responses to AZD1222 COVID-19 vaccine. Study in general: Second doses that came at about 4 or about 12 weeks were put together.

Profiled with immunoSEQ multiplex PCR; TCRdb holds only in-frame clones, not every one. The sample lists 140,000 to 150,000 clones, 85% to 95% occurring once. Broader study findings: Dominant at 160-218 and 743-854, vaccine-associated CD4 TCRs also spanned spike. Females outnumbered males among donors, who were mostly white British; clonal diversity was possibly underestimated.

The germline V gene has CDR1 SGHRS and CDR2 YFSETQ. This CDR3 spans 14 amino acids. Trimming removed 2 bases from V and 0 bases from J, with 8 bases in between. Comment on this clone: What it binds is unknown.

V and J are TRBV5-1 and TRBJ1-1, with a tentative D call TRBD1 (5 bases). The sequencing here drew on peripheral blood, taken on day 0 of AZD1222 vaccination. The origin of this receptor is an adult in good health. The CDR3 DNA reads as TGCGCCAGCAGCTTCCAGGACATGAACACTGAAGCTTTCTTT. It yields the protein CASSFQDMNTEAFF.